This T cell receptor beta chain was found in a study of shared clonotypes between healthy human individuals. Background on the study: The study used three CD4 naive, three CD4 memory, two CD8 naive and one CD8 memory plate per donor.

Overall study results and limits: Among donors, clonotype sharing was expected to be affected by sequencing depth.

This CDR3 contains 13 residues. Germline V gene sequence: CDR1 SQVTM, CDR2 ANQGSEA. V lost 5 bases and J lost 4, with 12 bases in between. Only in-frame clones appear in the TCRdb table, and some are missing; sequencing was by immunoSEQ multiplex PCR. Of around 750,000 clones listed, less than 85% are singletons. Concerning this clone itself: No antigen is known for it.

Sequencing was performed on memory CD4+ T cells sorted from blood. Subset of the sample: CD45RA-negative fraction. V gene TRBV29-1 combines with J gene TRBJ1-5, with a weak D call TRBD1 (5 bases). The TCR was taken from a woman aged 25 to 45 in good health. CDR3 bases: TGCAGCGTTCTGGACAAGGGGAATCAGCCCCAGCATTTT. It translates to CSVLDKGNQPQHF.